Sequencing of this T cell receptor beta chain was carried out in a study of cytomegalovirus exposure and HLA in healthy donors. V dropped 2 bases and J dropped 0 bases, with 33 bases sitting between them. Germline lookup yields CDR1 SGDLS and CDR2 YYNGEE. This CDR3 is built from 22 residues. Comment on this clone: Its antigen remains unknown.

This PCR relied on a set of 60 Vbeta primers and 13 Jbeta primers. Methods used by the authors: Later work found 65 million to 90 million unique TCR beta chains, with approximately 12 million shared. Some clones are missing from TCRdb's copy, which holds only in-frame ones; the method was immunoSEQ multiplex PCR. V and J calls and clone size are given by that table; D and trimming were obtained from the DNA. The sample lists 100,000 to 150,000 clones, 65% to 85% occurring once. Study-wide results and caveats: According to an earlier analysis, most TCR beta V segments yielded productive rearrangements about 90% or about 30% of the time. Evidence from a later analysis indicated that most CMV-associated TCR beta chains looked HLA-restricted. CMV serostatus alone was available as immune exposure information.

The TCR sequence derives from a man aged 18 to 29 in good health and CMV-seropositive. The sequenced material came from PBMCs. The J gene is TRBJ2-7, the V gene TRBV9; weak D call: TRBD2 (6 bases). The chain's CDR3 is CASSVNPQRRGFSGPSSYEQYF. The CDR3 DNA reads TGTGCCAGCAGCGTTAACCCGCAGCGGCGGGGTTTTTCCGGGCCTAGCTCCTACGAGCAGTACTTC.